This T cell receptor beta chain derives from a study of Ad26.COV2.S vaccination and SARS-CoV-2 variants. Trimming cost V 2 bases and J 6 bases, with 11 bases left between them. Germline CDR1 SGDLS, CDR2 YYNGEE. The CDR3 loop spans 14 amino acids. Some clones are missing from TCRdb's copy, which holds only in-frame ones; the method was immunoSEQ multiplex PCR. The sample yields 120,000 to 150,000 clones, more than 80% seen once. This chain connects TRBV9 to TRBJ1-4, with a weak D call TRBD1 (5 bases). Source: peripheral blood, taken after recovery from COVID-19. The receptor was isolated from a human donor who had recovered from COVID-19. CDR3 region: CASSVRDADEKLFF. The CDR3 bases are TGTGCCAGCAGCGTGCGGGACGCTGATGAAAAACTGTTTTTT.